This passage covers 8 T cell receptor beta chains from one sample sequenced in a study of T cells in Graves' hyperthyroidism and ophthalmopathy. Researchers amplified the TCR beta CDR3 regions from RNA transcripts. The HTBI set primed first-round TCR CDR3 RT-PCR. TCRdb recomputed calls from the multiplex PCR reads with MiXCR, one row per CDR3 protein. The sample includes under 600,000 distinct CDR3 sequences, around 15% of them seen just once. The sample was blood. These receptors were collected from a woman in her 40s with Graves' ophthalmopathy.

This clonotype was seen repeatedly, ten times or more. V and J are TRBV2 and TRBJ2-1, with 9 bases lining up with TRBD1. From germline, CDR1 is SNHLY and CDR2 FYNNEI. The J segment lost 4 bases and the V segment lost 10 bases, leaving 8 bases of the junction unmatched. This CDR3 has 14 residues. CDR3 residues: CATSPQGAYNEQFF. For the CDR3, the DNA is TGTGCCACCTCACCACAGGGGGCTTACAATGAGCAGTTCTTC.

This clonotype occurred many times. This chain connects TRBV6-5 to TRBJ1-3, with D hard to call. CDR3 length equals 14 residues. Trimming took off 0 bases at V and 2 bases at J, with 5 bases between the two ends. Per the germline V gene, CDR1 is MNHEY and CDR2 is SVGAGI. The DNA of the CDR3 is TGTGCCAGCAGTTACTCCCCCACTGGAAACACCATATATTTT. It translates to CASSYSPTGNTIYF.

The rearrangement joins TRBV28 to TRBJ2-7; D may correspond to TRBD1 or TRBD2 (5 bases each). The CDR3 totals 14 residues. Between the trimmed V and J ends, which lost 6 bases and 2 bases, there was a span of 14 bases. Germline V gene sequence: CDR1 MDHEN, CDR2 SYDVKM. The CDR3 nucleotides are TGTGCCAGCAGCCAGGGACCTCCGACCTACGAGCAGTACTTC. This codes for CASSQGPPTYEQYF.

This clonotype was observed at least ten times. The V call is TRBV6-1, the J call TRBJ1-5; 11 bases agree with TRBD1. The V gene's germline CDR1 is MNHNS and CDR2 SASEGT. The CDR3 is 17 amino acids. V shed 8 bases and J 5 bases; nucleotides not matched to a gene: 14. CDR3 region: CASGQGANLGDHQPQHF. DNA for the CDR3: TGTGCCAGCGGACAGGGGGCGAATCTAGGGGATCATCAGCCCCAGCATTTT.

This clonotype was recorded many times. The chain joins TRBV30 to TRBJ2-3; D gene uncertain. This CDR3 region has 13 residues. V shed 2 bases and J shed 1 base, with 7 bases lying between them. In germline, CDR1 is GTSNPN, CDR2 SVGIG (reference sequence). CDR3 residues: CAWSFGGTDTQYF. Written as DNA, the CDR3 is TGTGCCTGGAGTTTTGGAGGCACAGATACGCAGTATTTT.

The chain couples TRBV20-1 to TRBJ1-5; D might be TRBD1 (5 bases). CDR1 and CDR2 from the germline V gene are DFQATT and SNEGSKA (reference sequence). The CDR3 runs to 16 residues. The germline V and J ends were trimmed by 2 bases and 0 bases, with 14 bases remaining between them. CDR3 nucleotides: TGCAGTGCTAGAAACTTCCGGGGGTTTAGCAATCAGCCCCAGCATTTT. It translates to CSARNFRGFSNQPQHF.

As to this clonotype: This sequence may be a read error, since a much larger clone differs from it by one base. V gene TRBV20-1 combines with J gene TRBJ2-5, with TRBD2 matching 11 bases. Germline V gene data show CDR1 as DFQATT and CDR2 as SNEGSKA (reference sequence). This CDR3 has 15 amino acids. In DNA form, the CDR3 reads TGCAGTGTTAGATCCCTAGCGGGAGGCAGCGAGACCCAGTACTTC. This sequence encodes CSVRSLAGGSETQYF.

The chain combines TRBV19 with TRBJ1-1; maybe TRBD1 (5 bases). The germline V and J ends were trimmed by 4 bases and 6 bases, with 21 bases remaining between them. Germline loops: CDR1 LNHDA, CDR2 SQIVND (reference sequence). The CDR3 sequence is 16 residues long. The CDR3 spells CASSKTPGLRLAEAFF. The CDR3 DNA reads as TGTGCCAGTAGTAAAACCCCGGGACTCAGGCTCGCTGAAGCTTTCTTT.